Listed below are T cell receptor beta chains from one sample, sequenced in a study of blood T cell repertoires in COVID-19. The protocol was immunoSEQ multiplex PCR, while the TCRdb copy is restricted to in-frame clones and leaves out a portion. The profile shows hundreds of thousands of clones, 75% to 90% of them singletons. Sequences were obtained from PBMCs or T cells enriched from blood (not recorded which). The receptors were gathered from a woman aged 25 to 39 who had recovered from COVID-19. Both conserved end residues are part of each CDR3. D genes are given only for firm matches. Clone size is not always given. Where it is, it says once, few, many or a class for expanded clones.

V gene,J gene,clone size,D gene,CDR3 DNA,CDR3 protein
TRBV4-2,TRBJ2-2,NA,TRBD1,TGTGCCAGCTCATTGACAGGGGTCAACACCGGGGAGCTGTTTTTT,CASSLTGVNTGELFF
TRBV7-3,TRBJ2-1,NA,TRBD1,TGTGCCAGCAGCCCCCCTAGCGGACAGGGGGGTGAGCAGTTCTTC,CASSPPSGQGGEQFF
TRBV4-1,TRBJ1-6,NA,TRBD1,TGCGCCAGCAGCCACCGGGACAGGGAAGGCTCACCCCTCCACTTT,CASSHRDREGSPLHF
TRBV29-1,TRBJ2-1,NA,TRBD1,TGCAGCGTTGCAGTAAGGACAGGGGCGCGCGAGCAGTTCTTC,CSVAVRTGAREQFF
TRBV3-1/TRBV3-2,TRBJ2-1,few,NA,TGTGCCAGCAGCCAAGGGACAGCCTACAATGAGCAGTTCTTC,CASSQGTAYNEQFF
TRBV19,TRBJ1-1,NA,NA,TGTGCCAGTAGCATCCCTCAGAGGGGGAGGAACACTGAAGCTTTCTTT,CASSIPQRGRNTEAFF
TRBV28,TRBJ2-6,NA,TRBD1,TGTGCCAGCACCTCGACAGGGCGACTTTCTGGGGCCAACGTCCTGACTTTC,CASTSTGRLSGANVLTF
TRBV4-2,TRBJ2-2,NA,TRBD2,TGTGCCAGCAGCCAACCCGGACTAGCGGGGAACACCGGGGAGCTGTTTTTT,CASSQPGLAGNTGELFF
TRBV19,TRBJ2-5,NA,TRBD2,TGTGCCAGTAGTATCGGACTAGCGGGCCTTACCCAAGAGACCCAGTACTTC,CASSIGLAGLTQETQYF
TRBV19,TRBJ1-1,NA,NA,TGTGCCAGTACTGGGGCGGGGGGCTTCATGAACACTGAAGCTTTCTTT,CASTGAGGFMNTEAFF
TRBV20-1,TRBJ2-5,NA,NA,TGCAGTGCTAGGGACTGGGAGACCCAGTACTTC,CSARDWETQYF
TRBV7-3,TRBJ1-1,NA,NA,TGTGCCAGCAGAGACAGTGCGAACACTGAAGCTTTCTTT,CASRDSANTEAFF
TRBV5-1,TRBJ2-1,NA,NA,TGCGCCAGCAGCCGTAGCGGTTCGAGCTCCTACAATGAGCAGTTCTTC,CASSRSGSSSYNEQFF
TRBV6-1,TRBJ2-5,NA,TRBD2,TGTGCCAGCAGTGAAAATGTAGCGGGGGGGGAGACCCAGTACTTC,CASSENVAGGETQYF
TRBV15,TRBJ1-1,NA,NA,TGTGCCACCATGAGAGCAGGGGACATGAACACTGAAGCTTTCTTT,CATMRAGDMNTEAFF
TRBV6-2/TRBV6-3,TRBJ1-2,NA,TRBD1,TGTGCCAGCAGTTATATTCTCCGGGACAGAAGGCTATATGGCTACACCTTC,CASSYILRDRRLYGYTF
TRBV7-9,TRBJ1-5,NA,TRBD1,TGTGCCAGCAGCCCACAGGGGTTTAATCAGCCCCAGCATTTT,CASSPQGFNQPQHF
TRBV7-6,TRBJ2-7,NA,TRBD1,TGTGCCAGCAGCTTTAGCCTCCTTTTCCGGGACAGCGCCTACGAGCAGTACTTC,CASSFSLLFRDSAYEQYF
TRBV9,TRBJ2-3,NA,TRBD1,TGTGCCAGCAGCCGAGGACAGGGGGTCACAGATACGCAGTATTTT,CASSRGQGVTDTQYF
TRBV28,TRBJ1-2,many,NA,TGTGCCAGCAGTCTCTGGAGGGACTCAGTCTCTGGCTACACCTTC,CASSLWRDSVSGYTF
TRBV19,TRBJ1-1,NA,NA,TGTGCCAGTAGTATAGATCCGGGGTGGAGCACTGAAGCTTTCTTT,CASSIDPGWSTEAFF
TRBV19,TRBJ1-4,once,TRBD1,TGTGCCAGTAGTATCTGGACAGGGAGGGTTACTAATGAAAAACTGTTTTTT,CASSIWTGRVTNEKLFF
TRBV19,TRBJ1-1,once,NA,TGTGCCAGTAGTATTTCCAGTAACACTGAAGCTTTCTTT,CASSISSNTEAFF
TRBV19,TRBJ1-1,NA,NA,TGTGCCAGTAGCTTGACAAGGAACACTGAAGCTTTCTTT,CASSLTRNTEAFF
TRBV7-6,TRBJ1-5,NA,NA,TGTGCCAGCAGCGTAGACAGTAATCAGCCCCAGCATTTT,CASSVDSNQPQHF
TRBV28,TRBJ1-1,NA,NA,TGTGCCAGCAGTTACGAACAGGGAGCTTTCTTT,CASSYEQGAFF
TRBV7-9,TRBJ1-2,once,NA,TGTGCCAGCAGCTTAGGTCCGCGTGGCTACACCTTC,CASSLGPRGYTF
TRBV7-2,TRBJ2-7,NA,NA,TGTGCCAGCAGCTACTCAACCGGGACTCTCCCTTACTACGAGCAGTACTTC,CASSYSTGTLPYYEQYF
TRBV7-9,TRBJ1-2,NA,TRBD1,TGTGCCAGCAGCGACCCGGACAGGAGGAACTATGGCTACACCTTC,CASSDPDRRNYGYTF
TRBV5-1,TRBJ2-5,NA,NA,TGCGCCAGCAGCTATCTTCCAGGGCAAGAGACCCAGTACTTC,CASSYLPGQETQYF
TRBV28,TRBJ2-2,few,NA,TGTGCCAGCAGTGCTCGACGGACAGTCGCCGGGGAGCTGTTTTTT,CASSARRTVAGELFF
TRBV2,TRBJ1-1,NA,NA,TGTGCCAGCAGCGAAAGCCTGGGACAAAGGAACACTGAAGCTTTCTTT,CASSESLGQRNTEAFF
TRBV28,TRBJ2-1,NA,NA,TGTGCCAGCAGTCGCGAAGGGGGGGACTCCGATGAGCAGTTCTTC,CASSREGGDSDEQFF
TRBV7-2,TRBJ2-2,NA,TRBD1,TGTGCCAGCAGCTCCCGACAGGGTGGGACCGGGGAGCTGTTTTTT,CASSSRQGGTGELFF
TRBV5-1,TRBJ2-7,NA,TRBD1,TGCGCCAGCAGCTTGAGTACAGGGGTCTCCTACGAGCAGTACTTC,CASSLSTGVSYEQYF
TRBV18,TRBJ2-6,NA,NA,TGTGCCAGCTCACCACTAGCTTCTGGGGCCAACGTCCTGACTTTC,CASSPLASGANVLTF
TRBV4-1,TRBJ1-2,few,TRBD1,TGCGCCAGCAGCCGATCCTCGGGAGGGGGCAATGCTGGCTACACCTTC,CASSRSSGGGNAGYTF
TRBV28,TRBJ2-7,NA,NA,TGTGCCACCTCGACAGGCTACGAGCAGTACTTC,CATSTGYEQYF
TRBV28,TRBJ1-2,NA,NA,TGTGCCAGCAGTTTTCCCTTCGGCGAGGGCTATGGCTACACCTTC,CASSFPFGEGYGYTF
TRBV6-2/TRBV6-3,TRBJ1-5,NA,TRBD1,TGTGCCAGCAGTAGTAGACAGGGGAGCAATCAGCCCCAGCATTTT,CASSSRQGSNQPQHF
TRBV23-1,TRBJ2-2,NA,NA,TGCGCCAGCAGTCAACGACTCTTCGCGAACACCGGGGAGCTGTTTTTT,CASSQRLFANTGELFF
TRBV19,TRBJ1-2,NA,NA,TGTGCCAGTAGCGCTCAGGGGTCTGACTATGGCTACACCTTC,CASSAQGSDYGYTF
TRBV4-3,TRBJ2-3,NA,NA,TGCGCCAGCAGCCAAGGATGGGAGAAACGTCGAACGGGGGAAACGCAGTATTTT,CASSQGWEKRRTGETQYF
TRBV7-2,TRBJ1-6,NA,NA,TGTGCCAGCAGCCTACAGGGAAAATATAATTCACCCCTCCACTTT,CASSLQGKYNSPLHF
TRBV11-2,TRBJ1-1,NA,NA,TGTGCCAGCAGCTTAAGACGCAGGCCGAACACTGAAGCTTTCTTT,CASSLRRRPNTEAFF
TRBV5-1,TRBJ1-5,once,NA,TGCGCCAGCAGCCCCGGGGGAGGGGCCGGTCAGCCCCAGCATTTT,CASSPGGGAGQPQHF
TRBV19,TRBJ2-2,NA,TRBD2,TGTGCCAGTAGTATGGGGACTAGCGGGAGTCTTTGGACCGGGGAGCTGTTTTTT,CASSMGTSGSLWTGELFF